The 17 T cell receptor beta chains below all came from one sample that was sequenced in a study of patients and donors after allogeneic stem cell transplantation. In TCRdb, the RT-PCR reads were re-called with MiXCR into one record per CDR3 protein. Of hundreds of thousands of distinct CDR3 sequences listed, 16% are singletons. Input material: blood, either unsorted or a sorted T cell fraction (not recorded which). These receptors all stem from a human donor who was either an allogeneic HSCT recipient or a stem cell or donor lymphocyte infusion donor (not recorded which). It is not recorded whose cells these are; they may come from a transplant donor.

The CDR3 nucleotides are TGCAGCGTTGAAGATCTTGGGGTCGAGCAGTACTTC. It yields the protein CSVEDLGVEQYF. This chain uses TRBV29-1 with TRBJ2-7; D is uncertain. The V gene lost 0 bases and the J gene lost 6 bases, with 9 bases spanning the gap. Germline-derived CDR1 and CDR2 are SQVTM and ANQGSEA. This CDR3 is built from 12 residues.

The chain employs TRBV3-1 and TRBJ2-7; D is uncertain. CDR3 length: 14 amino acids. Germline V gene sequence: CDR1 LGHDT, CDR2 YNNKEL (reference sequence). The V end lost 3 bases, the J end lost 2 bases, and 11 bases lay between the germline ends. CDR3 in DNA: TGTGCCAGCAGCCAGGCCCGGAACGCCTACGAGCAGTACTTC. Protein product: CASSQARNAYEQYF.

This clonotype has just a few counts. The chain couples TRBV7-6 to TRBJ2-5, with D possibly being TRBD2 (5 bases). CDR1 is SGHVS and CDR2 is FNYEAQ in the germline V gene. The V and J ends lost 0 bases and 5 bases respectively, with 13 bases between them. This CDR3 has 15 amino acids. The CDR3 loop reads CASSLAIGGTETQYF. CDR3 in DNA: TGTGCCAGCAGCTTAGCGATTGGAGGAACGGAGACCCAGTACTTC.

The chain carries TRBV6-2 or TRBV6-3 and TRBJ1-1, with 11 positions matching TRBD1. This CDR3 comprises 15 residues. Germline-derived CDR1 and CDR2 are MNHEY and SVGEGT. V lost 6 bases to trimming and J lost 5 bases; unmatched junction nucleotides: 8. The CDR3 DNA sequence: TGTGCCAGCAGCCCCAGAGGACAGGGGGCGACTGAAGCTTTCTTT. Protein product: CASSPRGQGATEAFF.

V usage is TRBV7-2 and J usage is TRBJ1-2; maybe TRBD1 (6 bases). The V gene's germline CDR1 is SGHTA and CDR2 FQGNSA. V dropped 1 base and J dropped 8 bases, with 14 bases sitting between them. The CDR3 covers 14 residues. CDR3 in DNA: TGTGCCAGCAGCTTAGTCGAGGGGGTCAAGGGCTACACCTTC. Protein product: CASSLVEGVKGYTF.

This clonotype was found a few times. CDR3 in DNA: TGTGCCAGCAGCTTACATAGCGGGGGCTCCTACGAGCAGTACTTC. Translation: CASSLHSGGSYEQYF. This sequence joins TRBV11-1 and TRBJ2-7; 9 bases fit TRBD2. V shed 2 bases and J 0 bases; nucleotides not matched to a gene: 2. Germline CDR1 and CDR2: SGHAT and FQDESV (reference sequence). This CDR3 comprises 15 residues.

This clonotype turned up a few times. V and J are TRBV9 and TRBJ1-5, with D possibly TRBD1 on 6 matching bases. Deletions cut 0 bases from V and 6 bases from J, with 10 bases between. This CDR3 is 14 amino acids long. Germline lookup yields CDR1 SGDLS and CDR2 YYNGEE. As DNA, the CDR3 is TGTGCCAGCAGCGTAGGAGGGGGAGGTCAGCCCCAGCATTTT. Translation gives CASSVGGGGQPQHF.

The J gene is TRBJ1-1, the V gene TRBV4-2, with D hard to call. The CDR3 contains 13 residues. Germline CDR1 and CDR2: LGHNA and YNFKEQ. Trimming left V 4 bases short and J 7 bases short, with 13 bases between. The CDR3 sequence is CASSLPGQNEAFF. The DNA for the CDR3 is TGTGCCAGCAGCCTGCCCGGTCAGAATGAAGCTTTCTTT.

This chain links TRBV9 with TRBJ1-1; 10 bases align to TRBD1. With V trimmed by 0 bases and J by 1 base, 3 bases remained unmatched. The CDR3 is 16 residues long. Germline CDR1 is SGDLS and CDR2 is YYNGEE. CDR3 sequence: CASSVGDRGSNTEAFF. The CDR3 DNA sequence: TGTGCCAGCAGCGTAGGGGACAGGGGATCGAACACTGAAGCTTTCTTT.

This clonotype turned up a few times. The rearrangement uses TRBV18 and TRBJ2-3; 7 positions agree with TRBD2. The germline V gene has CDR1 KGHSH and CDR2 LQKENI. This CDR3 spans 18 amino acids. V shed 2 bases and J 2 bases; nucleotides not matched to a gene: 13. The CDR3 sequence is CASSPIPRSGTNTDTQYF. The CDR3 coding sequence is TGTGCCAGCTCACCAATCCCCAGGAGCGGGACGAACACAGATACGCAGTATTTT.

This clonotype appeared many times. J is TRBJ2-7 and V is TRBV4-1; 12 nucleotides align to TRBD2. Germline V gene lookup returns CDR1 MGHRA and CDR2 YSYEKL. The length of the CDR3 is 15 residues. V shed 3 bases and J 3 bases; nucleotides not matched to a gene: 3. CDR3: CASSQASGRDYEQYF. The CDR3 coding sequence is TGCGCCAGCAGCCAGGCTAGCGGGAGGGACTACGAGCAGTACTTC.

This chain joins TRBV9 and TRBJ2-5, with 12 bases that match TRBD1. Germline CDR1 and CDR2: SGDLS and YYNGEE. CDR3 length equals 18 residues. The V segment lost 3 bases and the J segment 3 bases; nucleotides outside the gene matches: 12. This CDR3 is CASSAGTGGYLSKETQYF. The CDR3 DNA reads TGTGCCAGCAGCGCAGGGACAGGGGGCTACCTATCGAAAGAGACCCAGTACTTC.

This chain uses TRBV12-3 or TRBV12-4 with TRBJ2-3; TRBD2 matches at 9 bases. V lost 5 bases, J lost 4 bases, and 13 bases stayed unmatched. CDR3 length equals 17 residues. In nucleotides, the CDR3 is TGTGCCAGCAGTGTCAGACTAGCGGACTATACCGCAGATACGCAGTATTTT. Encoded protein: CASSVRLADYTADTQYF.

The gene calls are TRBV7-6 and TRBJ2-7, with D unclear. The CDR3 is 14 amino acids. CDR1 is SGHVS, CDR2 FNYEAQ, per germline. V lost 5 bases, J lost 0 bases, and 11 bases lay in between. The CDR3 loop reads CASSPREISYEQYF. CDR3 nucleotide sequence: TGTGCCAGCAGCCCCCGCGAGATCTCCTACGAGCAGTACTTC.

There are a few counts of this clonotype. The CDR3 sequence: CASSYWAGGDTQYF. The CDR3 DNA reads TGTGCCAGCAGTTACTGGGCAGGGGGAGATACGCAGTATTTT. The V call is TRBV6-5, the J call TRBJ2-3, with 7 bases identical to TRBD1. The V gene end was trimmed by 1 base and the J gene end by 5 bases; junction bases not matched to a gene: 3. This CDR3 is 14 amino acids long. The V gene's germline CDR1 is MNHEY and CDR2 SVGAGI.

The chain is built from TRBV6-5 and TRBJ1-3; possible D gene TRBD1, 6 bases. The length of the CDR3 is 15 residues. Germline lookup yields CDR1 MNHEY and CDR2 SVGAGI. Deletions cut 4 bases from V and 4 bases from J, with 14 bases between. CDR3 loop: CASSSLHRAGNTIYF. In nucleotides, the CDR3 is TGTGCCAGCAGTTCGCTTCACAGGGCCGGAAACACCATATATTTT.

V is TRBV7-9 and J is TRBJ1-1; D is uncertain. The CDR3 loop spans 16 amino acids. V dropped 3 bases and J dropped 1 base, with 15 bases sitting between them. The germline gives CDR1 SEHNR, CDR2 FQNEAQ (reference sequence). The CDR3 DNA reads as TGTGCCAGCAGCTTCCTCGCGACTCGACCGAACACTGAAGCTTTCTTT. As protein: CASSFLATRPNTEAFF.